This T cell receptor (beta chain) was sequenced for a study of cytomegalovirus exposure and HLA in healthy donors (TCRdb year 2017). About the study as a whole: According to a later analysis, the roughly 130 validation repertoires were produced on the same platform as the roughly 600 repertoires of the first cohort. The study aimed to test whether signatures of past pathogen exposure could be identified by cataloging public T cell receptors. The study combined high-throughput TCR immunosequencing, statistical association of individual TCRs with disease status, and machine learning to predict cytomegalovirus infection status. Along with the 666-subject first cohort, a separate validation cohort of over 90 different subjects was used. What the study reported, not specific to this receptor: Three of the identified cytomegalovirus-associated TCR beta chains were confirmed in vitro to be specific for cytomegalovirus antigens. It was suggested by the authors that the approach could potentially be generalized to other disease states and immunological phenotypes. A total of 150 or so TCR beta chains were listed by the study as associated with cytomegalovirus. Subsequent analysis determined that TCRs grouped into clusters in the first cohort also showed a tendency toward co-occurrence across the 130 or so validation repertoires, and roughly 94% of cluster scores exceeded 0. Most TCR sequences were seen in very few donors, while some public TCRs were found in many individuals. The validation cohort had no HLA typing available for a later analysis, so co-occurrence within that cohort was assessed over all 130 or so repertoires. In both the original and validation cohorts, the classifier was reported to diagnose cytomegalovirus status with high specificity and sensitivity.

Donors formed part of the validation cohort, which comprised 120 subjects and was distinct from the first cohort of 666 subjects. Library prep was done by the immunoSEQ multiplex PCR assay. As for the original processing: A statistical classification framework was built for diagnosing cytomegalovirus status from the catalog of TCR beta chain sequences. The clones in this table, taken by TCRdb from immuneACCESS, are in-frame only. Not every clone is retained; where verified, under half of the shortfall comes from an unresolved V gene, and the cause of the rest is unknown. V, J and clone size were drawn from that table, and D and trimming were deduced from the DNA. This sample holds more than 90,000 clones; around nine tenths were observed only once. Jointly, the top ten make up about 4% of the sample. Concerning this clone itself: Which antigen it targets is not known. There are no base qualities to consult, and no much larger clone falls within one base.

Sequencing was performed on PBMCs. The receptor was derived from a man between 18 and 35 years old in good health and CMV-seropositive.

The DNA is as follows: TGTGCCAGCAGTTACCGACCGACAGGGCCAAATGAGCAGTTCTTC. Its translation reads: CASSYRPTGPNEQFF. The sequence joins TRBV6-5 to TRBJ2-1; TRBD1 agrees with 7 junctional bases. CDR1 and CDR2, looked up from the germline V gene, are MNHEY and SVGAGI. Including cysteine and phenylalanine, the CDR3 has 15 amino acids. Just the 45-base CDR3 DNA is kept, in frame starting at base 1. V loses 2 bases at its end and J loses 7 bases; junction bases beyond the gene matches: 8.